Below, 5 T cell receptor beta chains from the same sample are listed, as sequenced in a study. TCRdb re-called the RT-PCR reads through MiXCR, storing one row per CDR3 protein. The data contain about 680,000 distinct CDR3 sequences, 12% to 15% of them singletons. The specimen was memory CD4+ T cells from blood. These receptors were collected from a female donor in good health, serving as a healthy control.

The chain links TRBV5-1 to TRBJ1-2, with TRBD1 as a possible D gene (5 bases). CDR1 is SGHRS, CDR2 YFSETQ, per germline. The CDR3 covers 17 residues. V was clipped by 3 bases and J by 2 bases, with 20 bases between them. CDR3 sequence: CASSSVGEAGHNYGYTF. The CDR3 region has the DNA TGCGCCAGCAGCTCGGTCGGCGAGGCGGGGCACAACTATGGCTACACCTTC.

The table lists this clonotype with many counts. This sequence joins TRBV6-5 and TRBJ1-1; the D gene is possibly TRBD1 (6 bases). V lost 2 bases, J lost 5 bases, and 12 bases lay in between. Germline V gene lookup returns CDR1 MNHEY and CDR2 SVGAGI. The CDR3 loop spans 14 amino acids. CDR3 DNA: TGTGCCAGCAGTTACCGGGGGCGGGGGACTGAAGCTTTCTTT. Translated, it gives CASSYRGRGTEAFF.

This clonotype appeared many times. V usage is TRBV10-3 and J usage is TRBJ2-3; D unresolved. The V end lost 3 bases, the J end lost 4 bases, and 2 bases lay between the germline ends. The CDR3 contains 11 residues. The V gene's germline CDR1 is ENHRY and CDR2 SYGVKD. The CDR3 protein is CAISDADTQYF. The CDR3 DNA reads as TGTGCCATCAGTGATGCAGATACGCAGTATTTT.

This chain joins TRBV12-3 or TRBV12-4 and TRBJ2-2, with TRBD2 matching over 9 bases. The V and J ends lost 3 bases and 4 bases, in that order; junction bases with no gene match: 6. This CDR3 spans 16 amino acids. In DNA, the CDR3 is TGTGCCAGCAGTTTGGGAGCGGGGGGCCTCACCGGGGAGCTGTTTTTT. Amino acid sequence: CASSLGAGGLTGELFF.

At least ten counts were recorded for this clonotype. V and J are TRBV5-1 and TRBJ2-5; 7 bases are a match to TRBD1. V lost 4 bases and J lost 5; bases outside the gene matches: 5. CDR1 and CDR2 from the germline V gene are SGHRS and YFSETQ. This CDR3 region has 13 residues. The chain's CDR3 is CASSRKGAETQYF. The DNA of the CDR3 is TGCGCCAGCAGCCGAAAGGGGGCCGAGACCCAGTACTTC. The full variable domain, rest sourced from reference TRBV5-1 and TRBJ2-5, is KAGVTQTPRYLIKTRGQQVTLSCSPISGHRSVSWYQQTPGQGLQFLFEYFSETQRNKGNFPGRFSGRQFSNSRSEMNVSTLELGDSALYLCASSRKGAETQYFGPGTRLLVL.